This T cell receptor beta chain was sequenced in a study of blood T cell repertoires in COVID-19. At the level of the study: Acute-phase and convalescent COVID-19 samples originated in the United States, Italy and Spain. From T cells, B-cell-depleted T cells, or PBMCs came the material, which was cDNA or gDNA.

Original methodology: Reference gene primers were amplified, and this amplification served to estimate nucleated cell counts. Profiling relied on immunoSEQ multiplex PCR, and the TCRdb table lists in-frame clones only, not all of them. V and J calls and clone size are given by that table; D and trimming were obtained from the DNA. Among 250,000 to 300,000 clones, about nine tenths were seen once, and the ten largest hold 2.2%. CDR3 length: 14 amino acids. The germline V gene has CDR1 SGHNT and CDR2 YYREEE (reference sequence). The germline V and J ends were trimmed by 4 bases and 10 bases, with 17 bases remaining between them.

The rearrangement joins TRBV5-4 to TRBJ1-4; TRBD1 might be the D (6 bases). The receptor's source is a woman aged 45-65 years who had recovered from COVID-19. Sequenced: peripheral blood. The CDR3 reads CASSLRDNQGKLFF. The CDR3 DNA sequence: TGTGCCAGCAGCCTCCGGGACAATCAGGGAAAACTGTTTTTT.